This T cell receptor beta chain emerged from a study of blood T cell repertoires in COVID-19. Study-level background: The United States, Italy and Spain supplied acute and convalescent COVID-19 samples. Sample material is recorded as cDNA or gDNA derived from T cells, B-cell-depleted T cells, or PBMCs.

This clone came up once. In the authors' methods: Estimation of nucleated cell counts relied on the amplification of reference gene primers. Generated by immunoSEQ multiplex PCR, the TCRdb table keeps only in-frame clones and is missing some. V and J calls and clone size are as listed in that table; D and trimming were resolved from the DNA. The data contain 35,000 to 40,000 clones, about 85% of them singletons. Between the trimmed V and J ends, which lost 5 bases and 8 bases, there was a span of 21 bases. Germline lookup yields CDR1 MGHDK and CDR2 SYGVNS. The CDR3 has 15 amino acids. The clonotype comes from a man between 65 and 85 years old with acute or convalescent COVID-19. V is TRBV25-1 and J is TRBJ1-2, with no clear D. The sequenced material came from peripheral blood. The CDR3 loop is CASSPYPRESGGYTF. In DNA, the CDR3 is TGTGCCAGCAGTCCTTACCCTCGGGAGAGCGGCGGCTACACCTTC.